This T cell receptor beta chain stems from a study of T cell responses to AZD1222 COVID-19 vaccine. Using immunoSEQ multiplex PCR, the repertoire was profiled, and TCRdb retains in-frame clones only, with some absent. The sample consists of about 170,000 clones, over 85% of them appearing once. V lost 4 bases and J lost 12, with 16 bases in between. This CDR3 is 12 amino acids long. Looked up from germline, CDR1 is SGHKS and CDR2 is YYEKEE (reference sequence). The receptor was derived from an adult in good health. The sample consisted of peripheral blood, taken on day 0 of AZD1222 vaccination. V gene TRBV5-5 combines with J gene TRBJ1-1; D is undetermined. DNA for the CDR3: TGTGCCAGCAGCCTAGGTGGGCGGGTAACTTTCTTT. It yields the protein CASSLGGRVTFF. The full variable domain, completed using reference TRBV5-5 and TRBJ1-1, is DAGVTQSPTHLIKTRGQQVTLRCSPISGHKSVSWYQQVLGQGPQFIFQYYEKEERGRGNFPDRFSARQFPNYSSELNVNALLLGDSALYLCASSLGGRVTFFGQGTRLTVV.